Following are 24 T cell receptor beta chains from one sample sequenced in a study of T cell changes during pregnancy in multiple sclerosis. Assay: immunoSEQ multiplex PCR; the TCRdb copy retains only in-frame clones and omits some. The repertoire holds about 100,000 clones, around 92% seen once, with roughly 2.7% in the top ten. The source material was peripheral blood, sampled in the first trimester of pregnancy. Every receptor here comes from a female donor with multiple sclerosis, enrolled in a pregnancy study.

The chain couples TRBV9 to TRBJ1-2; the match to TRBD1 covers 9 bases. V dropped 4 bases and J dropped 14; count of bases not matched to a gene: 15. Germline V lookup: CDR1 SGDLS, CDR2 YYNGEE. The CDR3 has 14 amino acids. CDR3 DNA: TGTGCCAGCAGCAGACGTGGGGGACAGGGAATTGGGACCTTC. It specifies CASSRRGGQGIGTF.

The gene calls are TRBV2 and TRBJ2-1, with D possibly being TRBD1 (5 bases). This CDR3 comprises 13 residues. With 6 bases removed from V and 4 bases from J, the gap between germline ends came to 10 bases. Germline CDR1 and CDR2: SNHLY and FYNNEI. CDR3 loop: CASRGQPYNEQFF. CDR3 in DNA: TGTGCCAGCAGAGGACAACCTTACAATGAGCAGTTCTTC.

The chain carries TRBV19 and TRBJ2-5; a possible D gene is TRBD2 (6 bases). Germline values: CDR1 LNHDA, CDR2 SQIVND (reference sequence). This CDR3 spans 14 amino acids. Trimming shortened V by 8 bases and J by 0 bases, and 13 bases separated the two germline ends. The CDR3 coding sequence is TGTGCCAGTGGGCGGGGACGAAACCAAGAGACCCAGTACTTC. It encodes CASGRGRNQETQYF.

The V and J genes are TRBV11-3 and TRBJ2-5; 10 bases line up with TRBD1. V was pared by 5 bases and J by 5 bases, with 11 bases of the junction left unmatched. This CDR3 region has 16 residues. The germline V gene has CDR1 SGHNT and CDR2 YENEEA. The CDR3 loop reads CASSLGGTGEKETQYF. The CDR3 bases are TGTGCCAGCAGCCTAGGCGGGACAGGGGAAAAGGAGACCCAGTACTTC.

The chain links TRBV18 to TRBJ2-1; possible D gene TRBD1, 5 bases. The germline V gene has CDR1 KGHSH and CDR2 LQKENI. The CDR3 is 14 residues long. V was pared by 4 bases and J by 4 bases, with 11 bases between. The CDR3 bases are TGTGCCAGCTCACGCCCATCAGGGTACAATGAGCAGTTCTTC. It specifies CASSRPSGYNEQFF.

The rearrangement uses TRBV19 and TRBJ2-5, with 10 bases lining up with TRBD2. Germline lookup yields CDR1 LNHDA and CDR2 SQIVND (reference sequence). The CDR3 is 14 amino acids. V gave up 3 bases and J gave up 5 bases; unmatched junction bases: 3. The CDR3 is CASSMGTSVETQYF. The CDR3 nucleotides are TGTGCCAGTAGTATGGGGACTAGCGTGGAGACCCAGTACTTC.

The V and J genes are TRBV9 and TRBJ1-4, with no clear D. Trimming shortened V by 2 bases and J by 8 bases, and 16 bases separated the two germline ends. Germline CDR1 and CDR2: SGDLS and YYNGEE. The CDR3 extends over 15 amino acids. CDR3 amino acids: CASSVAPLGGEKLFF. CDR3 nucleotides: TGTGCCAGCAGCGTCGCTCCCCTGGGAGGAGAAAAACTGTTTTTT.

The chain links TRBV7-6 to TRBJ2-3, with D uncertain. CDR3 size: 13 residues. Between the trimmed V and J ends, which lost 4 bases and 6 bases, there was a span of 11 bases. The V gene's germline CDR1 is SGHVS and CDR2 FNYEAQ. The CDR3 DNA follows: TGTGCCAGCAGCTCTCCCCGCCGGGATACGCAGTATTTT. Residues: CASSSPRRDTQYF.

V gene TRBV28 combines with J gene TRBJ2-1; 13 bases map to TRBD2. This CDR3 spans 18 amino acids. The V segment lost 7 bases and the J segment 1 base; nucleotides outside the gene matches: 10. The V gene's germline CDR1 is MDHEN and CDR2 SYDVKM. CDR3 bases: TGTGCCAGCAAAAGGACTAGCGGGAGAGTAAGTTCCTACAATGAGCAGTTCTTC. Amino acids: CASKRTSGRVSSYNEQFF.

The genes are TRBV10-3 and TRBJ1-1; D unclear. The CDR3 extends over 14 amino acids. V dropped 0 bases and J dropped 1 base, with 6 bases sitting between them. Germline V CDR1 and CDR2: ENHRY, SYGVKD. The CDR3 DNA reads TGTGCCATCAGTGAGTCCCAGGCGAACACTGAAGCTTTCTTT. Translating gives CAISESQANTEAFF.

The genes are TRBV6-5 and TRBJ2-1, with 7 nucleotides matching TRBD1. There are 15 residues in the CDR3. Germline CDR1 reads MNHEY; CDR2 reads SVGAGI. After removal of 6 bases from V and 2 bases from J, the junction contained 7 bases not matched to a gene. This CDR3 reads CASRSSGGTYNEQFF. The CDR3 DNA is TGTGCCAGCAGGTCGTCAGGGGGTACCTACAATGAGCAGTTCTTC.

As DNA, the CDR3 is TGTGCCAGCAAGGGGGAAAACATTCAGTACTTC. It yields the protein CASKGENIQYF. The rearrangement uses TRBV6-6 and TRBJ2-4; D is possibly TRBD1 (6 bases). V lost 7 bases to trimming and J lost 5 bases, with 6 bases between them. CDR3 size: 11 residues. CDR1 and CDR2 from the germline V gene are MNHNY and SVGAGI (reference sequence).

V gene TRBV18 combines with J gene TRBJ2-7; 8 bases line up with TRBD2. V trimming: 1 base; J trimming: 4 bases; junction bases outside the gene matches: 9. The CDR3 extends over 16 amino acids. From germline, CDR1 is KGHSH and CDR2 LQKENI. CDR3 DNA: TGTGCCAGCTCACCACTGCGAGCGGGAGAACAGTACGAGCAGTACTTC. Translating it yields CASSPLRAGEQYEQYF.

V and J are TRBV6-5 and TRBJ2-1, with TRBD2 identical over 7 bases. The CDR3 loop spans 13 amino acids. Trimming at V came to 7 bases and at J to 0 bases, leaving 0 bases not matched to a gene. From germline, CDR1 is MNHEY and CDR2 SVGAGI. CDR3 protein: CASKRDSYNEQFF. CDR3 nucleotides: TGTGCCAGCAAGCGGGACTCCTACAATGAGCAGTTCTTC.

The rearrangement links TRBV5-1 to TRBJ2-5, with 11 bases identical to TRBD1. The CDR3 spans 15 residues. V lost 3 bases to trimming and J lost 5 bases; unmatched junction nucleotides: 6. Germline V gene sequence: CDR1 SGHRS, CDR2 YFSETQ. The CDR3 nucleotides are TGCGCCAGCAGCTGGAGGACAGGGGGCGGCGAGACCCAGTACTTC. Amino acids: CASSWRTGGGETQYF.

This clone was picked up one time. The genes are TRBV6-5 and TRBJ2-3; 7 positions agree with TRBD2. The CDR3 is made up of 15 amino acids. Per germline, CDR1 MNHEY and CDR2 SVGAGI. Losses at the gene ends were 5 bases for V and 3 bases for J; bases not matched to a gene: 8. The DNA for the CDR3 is TGTGCCAGCAGTACCGGGGGGACGTTGACAGATACGCAGTATTTT. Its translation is CASSTGGTLTDTQYF.

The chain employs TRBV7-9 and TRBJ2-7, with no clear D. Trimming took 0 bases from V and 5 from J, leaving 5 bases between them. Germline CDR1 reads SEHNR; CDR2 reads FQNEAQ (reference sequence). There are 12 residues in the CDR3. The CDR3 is CASSLALDEQYF. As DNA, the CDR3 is TGTGCCAGCAGCTTAGCCCTAGACGAGCAGTACTTC.

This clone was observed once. The CDR3 protein is CAPGRRWETQYF. CDR3 DNA sequence: TGTGCCCCCGGCAGGAGGTGGGAGACCCAGTACTTC. V usage is TRBV9 and J usage is TRBJ2-5; maybe TRBD2 (5 bases). The CDR3 has 12 amino acids. Germline values: CDR1 SGDLS, CDR2 YYNGEE. Trimming took 10 bases from V and 5 from J, leaving 15 bases between them. Complete variable domain (other parts from reference TRBV9 and TRBJ2-5): DSGVTQTPKHLITATGQRVTLRCSPRSGDLSVYWYQQSLDQGLQFLIQYYNGEERAKGNILERFSAQQFPDLHSELNLSSLELGDSALYFCAPGRRWETQYFGPGTRLLVL.

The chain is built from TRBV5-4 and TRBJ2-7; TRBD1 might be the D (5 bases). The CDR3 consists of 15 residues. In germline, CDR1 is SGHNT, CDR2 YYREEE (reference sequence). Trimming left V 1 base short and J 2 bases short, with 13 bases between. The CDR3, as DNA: TGTGCCAGCAGCTTGCAACAGGCCAGGACCTACGAGCAGTACTTC. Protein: CASSLQQARTYEQYF.

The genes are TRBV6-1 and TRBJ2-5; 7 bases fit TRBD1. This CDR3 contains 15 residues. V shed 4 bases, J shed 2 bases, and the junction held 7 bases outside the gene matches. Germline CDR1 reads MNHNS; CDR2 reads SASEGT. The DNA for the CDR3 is TGTGCCAGCAGTGTCAATCTGGGACAGCAAGAGACCCAGTACTTC. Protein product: CASSVNLGQQETQYF.

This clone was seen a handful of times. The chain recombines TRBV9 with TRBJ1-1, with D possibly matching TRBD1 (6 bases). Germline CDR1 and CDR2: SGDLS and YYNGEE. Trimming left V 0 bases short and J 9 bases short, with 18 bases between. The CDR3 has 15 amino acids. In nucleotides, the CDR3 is TGTGCCAGCAGCGTAGGAGCACAGGGCGAGAATAAAGCTTTCTTT. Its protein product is CASSVGAQGENKAFF.

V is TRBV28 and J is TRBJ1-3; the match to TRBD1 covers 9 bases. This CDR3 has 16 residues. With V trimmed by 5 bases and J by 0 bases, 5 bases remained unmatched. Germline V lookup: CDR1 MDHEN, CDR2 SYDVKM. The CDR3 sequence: CASSGDRAASGNTIYF. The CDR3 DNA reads TGTGCCAGCAGTGGGGACAGGGCCGCCTCTGGAAACACCATATATTTT.

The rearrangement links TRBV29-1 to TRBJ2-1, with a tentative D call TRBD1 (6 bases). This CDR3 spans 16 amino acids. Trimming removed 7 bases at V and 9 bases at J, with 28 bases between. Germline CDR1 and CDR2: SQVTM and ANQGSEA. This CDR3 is CSAPFSPLTGTGEQFF. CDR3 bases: TGCAGCGCCCCCTTCTCCCCGTTGACAGGAACGGGTGAGCAGTTCTTC.

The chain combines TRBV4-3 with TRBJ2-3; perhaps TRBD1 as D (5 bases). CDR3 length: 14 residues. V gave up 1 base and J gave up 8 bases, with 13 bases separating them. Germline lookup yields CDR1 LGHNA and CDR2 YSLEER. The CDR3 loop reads CASSQVVRQPTQYF. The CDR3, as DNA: TGCGCCAGCAGCCAAGTAGTCAGACAGCCTACGCAGTATTTT.